What follows describes a single TCR beta chain. The sample originates from a study of T-cell reconstitution after alpha-beta-depleted transplantation in children. Unique molecular identifiers were incorporated during preparation of the TCRbeta library. TCRdb re-called the PCR reads through MiXCR, storing one row per CDR3 protein. The sample shows over 200,000 distinct CDR3 sequences, around 9.6% of them seen only once. V dropped 4 bases and J dropped 6; count of bases not matched to a gene: 6. The CDR3 is 13 amino acids. Germline V CDR1 and CDR2: DFQATT, SNEGSKA (reference sequence). This sample comprised PBMCs from the stem cell graft donor, obtained from the stem cell graft. The receptor was isolated from a human donor who donated a stem cell graft to a child with acute lymphoblastic leukemia. V and J are TRBV20-1 and TRBJ1-1, with TRBD1 identical over 9 bases. The CDR3 loop reads CSATKQGAAEAFF. CDR3 in DNA: TGCAGTGCTACAAAACAGGGGGCGGCTGAAGCTTTCTTT.